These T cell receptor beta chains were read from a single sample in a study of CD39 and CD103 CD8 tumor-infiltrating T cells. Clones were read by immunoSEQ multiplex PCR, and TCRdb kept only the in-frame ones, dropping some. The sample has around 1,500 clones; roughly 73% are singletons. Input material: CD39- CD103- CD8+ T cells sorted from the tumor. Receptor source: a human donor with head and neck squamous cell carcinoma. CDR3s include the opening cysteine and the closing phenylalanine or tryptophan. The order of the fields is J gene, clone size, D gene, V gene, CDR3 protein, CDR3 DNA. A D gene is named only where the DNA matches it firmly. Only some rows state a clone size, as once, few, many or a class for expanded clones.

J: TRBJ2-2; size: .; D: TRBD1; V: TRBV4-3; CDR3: CASSQEYRDRGVSNTGELFF; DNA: TGCGCCAGCAGCCAAGAATACAGGGACAGGGGGGTTTCGAACACCGGGGAGCTGTTTTTT
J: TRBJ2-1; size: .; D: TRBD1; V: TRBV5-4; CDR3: CASTRGWGPPNEQFF; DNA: TGTGCCAGCACCAGGGGGTGGGGGCCCCCTAATGAGCAGTTCTTC
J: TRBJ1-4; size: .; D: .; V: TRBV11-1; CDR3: CASSFLGRSNEKLFF; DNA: TGTGCCAGCAGCTTTCTGGGGCGCAGTAATGAAAAACTGTTTTTT
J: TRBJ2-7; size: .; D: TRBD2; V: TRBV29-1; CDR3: CSARLAGLYEQYF; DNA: TGCAGCGCTCGACTAGCGGGGCTCTACGAGCAGTACTTC
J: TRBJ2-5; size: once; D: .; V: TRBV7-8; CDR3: CASSLVSETQYF; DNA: TGTGCCAGCAGCTTAGTCTCCGAGACCCAGTACTTC
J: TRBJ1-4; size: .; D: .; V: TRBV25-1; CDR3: CASRPRRGNPNEKLFF; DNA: TGTGCCAGCAGACCTCGGAGGGGGAACCCTAATGAAAAACTGTTTTTT
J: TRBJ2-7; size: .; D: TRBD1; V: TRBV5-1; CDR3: CASSLGQVYYEQYF; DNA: TGCGCCAGCAGCCTGGGACAGGTCTACTACGAGCAGTACTTC
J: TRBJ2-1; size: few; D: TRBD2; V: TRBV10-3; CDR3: CAITVAGGPSEQFF; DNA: TGTGCCATCACCGTAGCGGGGGGGCCTAGTGAGCAGTTCTTC
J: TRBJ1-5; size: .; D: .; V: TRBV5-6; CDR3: CASSLAGRGLSQPQHF; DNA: TGTGCCAGCAGCTTGGCCGGACGGGGGCTAAGCCAGCCCCAGCATTTT
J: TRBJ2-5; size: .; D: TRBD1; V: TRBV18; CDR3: CASSPPPGQGMKTQYF; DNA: TGTGCCAGCTCACCACCTCCGGGACAGGGTATGAAGACCCAGTACTTC
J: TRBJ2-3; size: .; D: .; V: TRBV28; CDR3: CASSFISGTDTQYF; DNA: TGTGCCAGCAGTTTTATCTCTGGGACAGATACGCAGTATTTT
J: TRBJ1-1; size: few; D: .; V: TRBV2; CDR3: CASTIGNEAFF; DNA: TGTGCCAGCACGATTGGCAATGAAGCTTTCTTT
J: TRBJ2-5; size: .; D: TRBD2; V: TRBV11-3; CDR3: CASSLRGEETQYF; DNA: TGTGCCAGCAGCCTGCGGGGGGAAGAGACCCAGTACTTC
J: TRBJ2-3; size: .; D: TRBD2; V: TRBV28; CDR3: CASSLGTSGSTDTQYF; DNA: TGTGCCAGCAGTTTAGGGACTAGCGGGAGCACAGATACGCAGTATTTT
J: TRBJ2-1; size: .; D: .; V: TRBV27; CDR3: CASRAGRNEQFF; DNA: TGTGCCAGCAGGGCGGGGCGGAATGAGCAGTTCTTC
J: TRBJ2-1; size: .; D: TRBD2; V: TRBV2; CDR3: CASESGRDSYNEQFF; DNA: TGTGCCAGCGAGAGCGGGAGGGACTCCTACAATGAGCAGTTCTTC
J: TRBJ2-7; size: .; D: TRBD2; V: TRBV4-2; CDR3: CASSFGGAAYEQYF; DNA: TGTGCCAGCAGCTTCGGGGGGGCGGCCTACGAGCAGTACTTC
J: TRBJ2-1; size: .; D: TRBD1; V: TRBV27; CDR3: CASSYTGVAYNEQFF; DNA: TGTGCCAGCAGTTATACAGGGGTAGCCTACAATGAGCAGTTCTTC
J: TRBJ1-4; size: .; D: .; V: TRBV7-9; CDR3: CASSLVDGLALFF; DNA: TGTGCCAGCAGCTTAGTCGACGGTCTGGCACTGTTTTTT
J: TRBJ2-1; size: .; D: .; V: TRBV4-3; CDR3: CASSQDSRTSGDEQFF; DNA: TGCGCCAGCAGCCAAGATAGCAGGACTTCTGGGGATGAGCAGTTCTTC
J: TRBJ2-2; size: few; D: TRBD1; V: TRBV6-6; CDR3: CASSLRQGAMAGELFF; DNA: TGTGCCAGCAGTCTAAGACAGGGGGCTATGGCCGGGGAGCTGTTTTTT
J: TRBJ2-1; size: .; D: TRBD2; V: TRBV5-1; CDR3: CASSSPVPGGVRMDHNEQFF; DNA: TGCGCCAGCAGCTCCCCTGTCCCGGGAGGTGTAAGGATGGATCACAATGAGCAGTTCTTC
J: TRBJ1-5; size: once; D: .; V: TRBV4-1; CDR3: CASSQDFGAAGSNQPQHF; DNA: TGCGCCAGCAGCCAAGATTTTGGGGCGGCAGGGAGCAATCAGCCCCAGCATTTT
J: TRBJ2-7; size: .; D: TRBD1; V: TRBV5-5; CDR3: CASTGRDRESYEQYF; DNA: TGTGCCAGCACGGGCCGGGACAGGGAATCGTACGAGCAGTACTTC
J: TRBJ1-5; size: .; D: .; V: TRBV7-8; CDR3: CASSSSRVSAQPQHF; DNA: TGTGCCAGCAGCTCCTCTAGAGTTTCCGCTCAGCCCCAGCATTTT
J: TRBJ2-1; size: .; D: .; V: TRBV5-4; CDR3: CASSRAGSDNEQFF; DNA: TGTGCCAGCAGCAGGGCTGGGAGCGACAATGAGCAGTTCTTC